Below are 13 T cell receptor beta chains sequenced from a single sample in a study of blood T cell repertoires in COVID-19. TCRdb keeps only in-frame clones here, not all; method: immunoSEQ multiplex PCR. The profile shows under 250,000 clones, roughly 88% of them singletons. Sequencing was performed on peripheral blood. The receptors were sampled from a man aged 45-65 years with active or convalescent COVID-19.

This chain uses TRBV6-5 with TRBJ1-6, with D uncertain. From germline, CDR1 is MNHEY and CDR2 SVGAGI. This CDR3 is 13 amino acids long. V gave up 6 bases and J gave up 6 bases, with 9 bases separating them. The CDR3 is CASRARLNSPLHF. CDR3 coding DNA: TGTGCCAGCAGAGCTCGACTTAATTCACCCCTCCACTTT.

V and J are TRBV3-1 (or the pseudogene TRBV3-2) and TRBJ1-2; D is perhaps TRBD1 (5 bases). The germline V gene has CDR1 LGHDT and CDR2 YNNKEL (reference sequence). V shed 3 bases and J shed 8 bases, with 19 bases lying between them. CDR3 size: 15 residues. This CDR3 reads CASSQKGGDRAGYTF. Written as DNA, the CDR3 is TGTGCCAGCAGCCAGAAGGGTGGAGACAGAGCCGGCTACACCTTC.

The rearrangement joins TRBV18 to TRBJ2-5; 11 bases line up with TRBD2. Looked up from germline, CDR1 is KGHSH and CDR2 is LQKENI. V was clipped by 2 bases and J by 2 bases; unmatched bases: 4. The CDR3 totals 16 residues. The CDR3: CASSPTSSGGQETQYF. CDR3 in DNA: TGTGCCAGCTCACCAACATCTAGCGGGGGGCAAGAGACCCAGTACTTC.

The rearrangement uses TRBV5-1 and TRBJ1-4; 9 bases are a match to TRBD1. After removal of 0 bases from V and 7 bases from J, the junction contained 4 bases not matched to a gene. The CDR3 extends over 15 amino acids. CDR1 SGHRS and CDR2 YFSETQ come from the germline V gene. Here the CDR3 reads CASSLGDREGEKLFF. The DNA of the CDR3 is TGCGCCAGCAGCTTGGGGGACAGGGAAGGTGAAAAACTGTTTTTT.

V and J are TRBV6-2 or TRBV6-3 and TRBJ1-2; 7 nucleotides line up with TRBD1. The CDR3 consists of 14 residues. The germline gives CDR1 MNHEY, CDR2 SVGEGT. Trimming removed 5 bases from V and 3 bases from J; junction bases left unmatched: 6. The CDR3 here is CASSRDRSDYGYTF. CDR3 coding DNA: TGTGCCAGCAGTCGGGACAGAAGCGACTATGGCTACACCTTC.

V usage is TRBV4-1 and J usage is TRBJ2-1; D is possibly TRBD2 (5 bases). Germline-derived CDR1 and CDR2 are MGHRA and YSYEKL. Trimming removed 0 bases from V and 0 bases from J, with 9 bases in between. This CDR3 spans 16 amino acids. DNA for the CDR3: TGCGCCAGCAGCCAAGAGCCAGCGGTCTCCTACAATGAGCAGTTCTTC. Translation: CASSQEPAVSYNEQFF.

V gene TRBV19 combines with J gene TRBJ1-5; 9 bases are a match to TRBD1. V dropped 6 bases and J dropped 1; count of bases not matched to a gene: 7. CDR1 is LNHDA and CDR2 is SQIVND in the germline V gene (reference sequence). The CDR3 spans 16 residues. The CDR3 here is CASRRTGVTSNQPQHF. The CDR3 nucleotides are TGTGCCAGTAGGAGGACAGGGGTAACGAGCAATCAGCCCCAGCATTTT.

This chain connects TRBV28 to TRBJ1-2; 10 bases fit TRBD1. The CDR3 loop spans 14 amino acids. In germline, CDR1 is MDHEN, CDR2 SYDVKM. Germline trimming cut 6 bases from V and 4 bases from J; bases unmatched to any gene: 5. The CDR3 nucleotides read TGTGCCAGCAGCGGCGGGACAGGGGTCTATGGCTACACCTTC. It translates to CASSGGTGVYGYTF.

Notes on this clone: This sample includes further DNA sequences coding for the same CDR3. The V gene is TRBV9, the J gene TRBJ2-1; D is possibly TRBD1 (6 bases). Germline V gives CDR1 SGDLS, CDR2 YYNGEE. V was clipped by 0 bases and J by 7 bases, with 14 bases between them. This CDR3 is built from 15 residues. CDR3 DNA sequence: TGTGCCAGCAGCGTAGGGGCAGGGGTGGGAAATGAGCAGTTCTTC. Its translation: CASSVGAGVGNEQFF. The full variable domain, rest sourced from reference TRBV9 and TRBJ2-1, is DSGVTQTPKHLITATGQRVTLRCSPRSGDLSVYWYQQSLDQGLQFLIQYYNGEERAKGNILERFSAQQFPDLHSELNLSSLELGDSALYFCASSVGAGVGNEQFFGPGTRLTVL.

A few counts support this clone. Other nucleotide sequences from this sample produce the same CDR3. The chain has TRBV24-1 and TRBJ1-5, with TRBD1 identical over 8 bases. V gave up 10 bases and J gave up 0 bases; unmatched junction bases: 4. Germline CDR1 KGHDR, CDR2 SFDVKD. The CDR3 runs to 14 residues. The CDR3 sequence: CATGTGLSNQPQHF. In DNA, the CDR3 is TGTGCCACAGGGACAGGTCTTAGCAATCAGCCCCAGCATTTT.

The chain combines TRBV7-9 with TRBJ2-7; maybe TRBD2 (6 bases). This CDR3 spans 15 amino acids. Looked up from germline, CDR1 is SEHNR and CDR2 is FQNEAQ (reference sequence). V was trimmed by 5 bases and J by 5 bases, leaving 19 bases between them. Here the CDR3 reads CASSNLRSGGNEQYV. The CDR3 nucleotides are TGTGCCAGCAGCAACCTAAGGTCCGGGGGAAACGAGCAGTACGTC.

Remarks on this clone: Additional DNA sequences in this sample encode the identical CDR3. The genes are TRBV11-2 and TRBJ1-1, with TRBD1 matching 10 bases. V lost 3 bases and J lost 5; bases outside the gene matches: 0. This CDR3 is built from 13 residues. Germline loops: CDR1 SGHAT, CDR2 FQNNGV. CDR3 sequence (DNA): TGTGCCAGCAGCTTGGGACAGGGGACTGAAGCTTTCTTT. Translating gives CASSLGQGTEAFF.

This clone was found a few times. The rearrangement uses TRBV28 and TRBJ1-5, with a tentative D call TRBD1 (6 bases). Germline V gives CDR1 MDHEN, CDR2 SYDVKM. The CDR3 has 14 residues. Trimming cost V 6 bases and J 7 bases, with 16 bases left between them. The CDR3 bases are TGTGCCAGCAGGGATACAGGGTCGGGCCAGCCCCAGCATTTT. Protein product: CASRDTGSGQPQHF.